Below are 27 T cell receptor beta chains sequenced from a single sample in a study of blood T cell repertoires in COVID-19. TCRdb's table, derived via immunoSEQ multiplex PCR, lists solely in-frame clones and lacks some. In the table there are 150,000 or so clones, less than 85% of which are singletons. Sequences were obtained from peripheral blood. These receptors all come from a woman in her 40s with COVID-19, enrolled during active disease.

The genes are TRBV10-3 and TRBJ2-3; D gene uncertain. CDR1 is ENHRY and CDR2 is SYGVKD in the germline V gene. The length of the CDR3 is 13 residues. V shed 2 bases and J shed 5 bases, with 8 bases lying between them. The CDR3 sequence is CAISEQVGDTQYF. The CDR3 DNA follows: TGTGCCATCAGTGAGCAGGTAGGAGATACGCAGTATTTT.

CDR3 region: CAWSEQYYGYTF. The CDR3 bases are TGTGCCTGGAGTGAACAGTACTATGGCTACACCTTC. The chain uses TRBV30 and TRBJ1-2, with D unresolved. V lost 1 base, J lost 3 bases, and 6 bases lay in between. Germline CDR1 reads GTSNPN; CDR2 reads SVGIG (reference sequence). The CDR3 extends over 12 amino acids.

CDR3 sequence reads: CASSLSQGPNQPQHF. As DNA, the CDR3 is TGTGCCAGCAGTTTGTCTCAGGGTCCCAATCAGCCCCAGCATTTT. This rearrangement joins TRBV27 to TRBJ1-5; D is possibly TRBD1 (5 bases). V was clipped by 3 bases and J by 3 bases, with 12 bases between them. CDR3 length equals 15 residues. The germline V gene has CDR1 MNHEY and CDR2 SMNVEV (reference sequence).

This clone appeared a few times. The genes are TRBV4-2 and TRBJ2-3, with 8 bases fitting TRBD2. CDR1 LGHNA and CDR2 YNFKEQ come from the germline V gene. The CDR3 sequence is 17 residues long. The V gene end was trimmed by 0 bases and the J gene end by 6 bases; junction bases not matched to a gene: 11. The DNA for the CDR3 is TGTGCCAGCAGCCAAGATTCGGGAGGAGGCGGGAGGGATACGCAGTATTTT. The encoded protein is CASSQDSGGGGRDTQYF.

The chain has TRBV30 and TRBJ2-7, with TRBD1 matching over 7 bases. With V trimmed by 2 bases and J by 11 bases, 6 bases remained unmatched. The CDR3 is 11 amino acids. CDR1 is GTSNPN, CDR2 SVGIG, per germline (reference sequence). Here the CDR3 DNA reads TGTGCCTGGAGTATATCACAGGGGAAGTACTTC. Translated: CAWSISQGKYF.

This rearrangement joins TRBV24-1 to TRBJ2-2; perhaps TRBD1 as D (6 bases). Trimming removed 9 bases from V and 5 bases from J, with 15 bases in between. Germline V gene lookup returns CDR1 KGHDR and CDR2 SFDVKD. The CDR3 runs 14 residues. CDR3 DNA sequence: TGTGCCACCGGAGACAGGAGTTCTACCGGGGAGCTGTTTTTT. Protein product: CATGDRSSTGELFF.

The chain uses TRBV18 and TRBJ2-5; D unresolved. Trimming pared 3 bases from V and 5 bases from J, leaving 4 bases between. Germline values: CDR1 KGHSH, CDR2 LQKENI. The CDR3 length is 11 residues. The CDR3 DNA reads as TGTGCCAGCTCACCGCGGGAGACCCAGTACTTC. It yields the protein CASSPRETQYF.

The rearrangement links TRBV6-5 to TRBJ2-3; the D gene is possibly TRBD2 (6 bases). V gave up 7 bases and J gave up 1 base, with 15 bases separating them. This CDR3 is built from 15 residues. Germline V gene lookup returns CDR1 MNHEY and CDR2 SVGAGI. The CDR3 loop reads CASTSREFGTDTQYF. The DNA of the CDR3 is TGTGCCAGCACCAGTCGGGAGTTTGGCACAGATACGCAGTATTTT.

This clone was counted only a few times. This same CDR3 is encoded by further DNA sequences in the sample. The genes are TRBV5-1 and TRBJ2-7; TRBD2 aligns across 7 bases. The CDR3 loop spans 14 amino acids. Germline V lookup: CDR1 SGHRS, CDR2 YFSETQ. V lost 1 base to trimming and J lost 3 bases; unmatched junction nucleotides: 4. CDR3 bases: TGCGCCAGCAGCTTGTCGGGGGGTGGCTACGAGCAGTACTTC. The encoded protein is CASSLSGGGYEQYF.

This chain uses TRBV6-6 with TRBJ2-2, with 7 bases aligning to TRBD1. The V segment lost 2 bases and the J segment 6 bases; nucleotides outside the gene matches: 0. The CDR3 is made up of 13 amino acids. From germline, CDR1 is MNHNY and CDR2 SVGAGI (reference sequence). CDR3 region: CASSYDRAGELFF. The CDR3 DNA is TGTGCCAGCAGTTACGACAGGGCCGGGGAGCTGTTTTTT.

The chain combines TRBV9 with TRBJ1-1; D gene uncertain. Trimming shortened V by 0 bases and J by 3 bases, and 12 bases separated the two germline ends. The CDR3 is 15 residues long. Germline V gene data show CDR1 as SGDLS and CDR2 as YYNGEE. The CDR3 region is CASSVGTLRDTEAFF. Here the CDR3 DNA reads TGTGCCAGCAGCGTAGGTACTCTGCGAGACACTGAAGCTTTCTTT. Full variable domain (rest looked up from reference TRBV9 and TRBJ1-1): DSGVTQTPKHLITATGQRVTLRCSPRSGDLSVYWYQQSLDQGLQFLIQYYNGEERAKGNILERFSAQQFPDLHSELNLSSLELGDSALYFCASSVGTLRDTEAFFGQGTRLTVV.

In DNA, the CDR3 is TGTGCCAGCAGCCCCTCATGGGGCAGTAGGACAGATACGCAGTATTTT. Its translation: CASSPSWGSRTDTQYF. The J gene is TRBJ2-3, the V gene TRBV11-2; a weak D match, TRBD1 (5 bases). Trimming left V 5 bases short and J 3 bases short, with 18 bases between. The CDR3 length is 16 residues. Germline CDR1 reads SGHAT; CDR2 reads FQNNGV. The whole variable domain, remainder taken from reference TRBV11-2 and TRBJ2-3, is EAGVAQSPRYKIIEKRQSVAFWCNPISGHATLYWYQQILGQGPKLLIQFQNNGVVDDSQLPKDRFSAERLKGVDSTLKIQPAKLEDSAVYLCASSPSWGSRTDTQYFGPGTRLTVL.

The J gene is TRBJ1-1, the V gene TRBV27; TRBD1 aligns across 9 bases. The CDR3 is 14 residues long. Germline V CDR1 and CDR2: MNHEY, SMNVEV (reference sequence). V lost 5 bases, J lost 7 bases, and 8 bases stayed unmatched. This chain's CDR3 is CASSLITGGGEAFF. CDR3 in DNA: TGTGCCAGCAGTCTGATCACAGGGGGCGGTGAAGCTTTCTTT.

The chain links TRBV28 to TRBJ1-5, with a possible D match to TRBD1 (6 bases). Trimming cost V 2 bases and J 4 bases, with 12 bases left between them. This CDR3 comprises 15 residues. Germline V gene lookup returns CDR1 MDHEN and CDR2 SYDVKM. The CDR3 protein is CASSLRGRLNQPQHF. The CDR3 DNA sequence: TGTGCCAGCAGTTTAAGGGGGAGACTAAATCAGCCCCAGCATTTT.

The V gene is TRBV20-1, the J gene TRBJ2-2; 7 bases fit TRBD2. The V gene's germline CDR1 is DFQATT and CDR2 SNEGSKA (reference sequence). This CDR3 spans 11 amino acids. J lost 8 bases, V lost 4 bases, and 1 base had no gene match. Here the CDR3 DNA reads TGCAGTGCTACAGCGGGAGGGGAGCTGTTTTTT. Its translation: CSATAGGELFF.

This chain uses TRBV9 with TRBJ1-6; D is uncertain. The V gene's germline CDR1 is SGDLS and CDR2 YYNGEE. Trimming stripped 6 bases from V and 10 bases from J, with 14 bases between. The CDR3 has 13 amino acids. CDR3 DNA: TGTGCCAGCACCACCCAGACGGGATCACCCCTCCACTTT. Translating it yields CASTTQTGSPLHF.

The rearrangement joins TRBV29-1 to TRBJ2-1; D is possibly TRBD2 (6 bases). Germline V CDR1 and CDR2: SQVTM, ANQGSEA. The CDR3 runs to 15 residues. The ends were cut back, 5 bases at V and 7 bases at J, with 21 bases in the middle. CDR3 DNA: TGCAGCGTTCCGGCGGGGCGGGAAACTTGGAATGAGCAGTTCTTC. This encodes CSVPAGRETWNEQFF.

This clone has just one count. The chain uses TRBV7-6 and TRBJ2-3, with 11 bases matching TRBD2. V was pared by 4 bases and J by 2 bases, with 5 bases of the junction left unmatched. The V gene's germline CDR1 is SGHVS and CDR2 FNYEAQ. The CDR3 contains 16 residues. CDR3 nucleotide sequence: TGTGCCAGCAGCTCTTTAGCGGGGGGGGCCACAGATACGCAGTATTTT. Its translation is CASSSLAGGATDTQYF.

The CDR3 loop is CATSRVATNEKLFF. The CDR3 nucleotides read TGTGCCACCAGCAGAGTAGCAACTAATGAAAAACTGTTTTTT. V gene TRBV15 combines with J gene TRBJ1-4; D gene ambiguous. With 1 base removed from V and 0 bases from J, the gap between germline ends came to 3 bases. CDR3 size: 14 residues. Germline assignment: CDR1 LNHNV and CDR2 YYDKDF (reference sequence).

The chain has TRBV1 and TRBJ2-1; TRBD2, as called in the table, went unchecked against the DNA. TRBV1 is flagged as a pseudogene. The length of the CDR3 is 15 residues. CDR3 DNA: TGCACCAGCAGTCGACTAGCGGGACCGTACAATGAGCAGTTCTTC. Translating it yields CTSSRLAGPYNEQFF.

This sequence joins TRBV4-2 and TRBJ2-5; D is unresolved. CDR3 length equals 13 residues. Trimming removed 0 bases at V and 1 base at J, with 3 bases between. Germline V gene data show CDR1 as LGHNA and CDR2 as YNFKEQ. The CDR3 protein is CASSQDLQETQYF. The DNA of the CDR3 is TGTGCCAGCAGCCAAGATCTCCAAGAGACCCAGTACTTC.

This clone was recorded a few times. The chain combines TRBV6-4 with TRBJ2-3, with 10 bases identical to TRBD1. The CDR3 is made up of 15 amino acids. The germline gives CDR1 MRHNA, CDR2 SNTAGT. With V trimmed by 5 bases and J by 2 bases, 4 bases remained unmatched. CDR3 nucleotide sequence: TGTGCCAGCAGTTCCGGGACAGGGGACACAGATACGCAGTATTTT. Translation: CASSSGTGDTDTQYF.

The rearrangement joins TRBV27 to TRBJ2-7, with 7 nucleotides matching TRBD2. The junction had 9 bases not matched to a gene; V was cut back by 5 bases and J by 5 bases. The length of the CDR3 is 14 residues. Per the germline V gene, CDR1 is MNHEY and CDR2 is SMNVEV (reference sequence). The CDR3, as DNA: TGTGCCAGCAGTGGCTTAGGCGGGGGAGACGAGCAGTACGTC. Encoded protein: CASSGLGGGDEQYV.

The chain couples TRBV7-9 to TRBJ2-5; the match to TRBD2 covers 9 bases. The CDR3 contains 16 residues. CDR1 SEHNR and CDR2 FQNEAQ come from the germline V gene (reference sequence). V shed 5 bases, J shed 3 bases, and the junction held 10 bases outside the gene matches. CDR3 coding DNA: TGTGCCAGCAGCCGAGGACTAGCGATGGGGAAAGAGACCCAGTACTTC. Residues: CASSRGLAMGKETQYF.

This clone was detected only a few times. Other DNA sequences in the sample encode the same CDR3. This sequence joins TRBV7-2 and TRBJ2-1, with 11 bases lining up with TRBD2. This CDR3 has 15 amino acids. V dropped 5 bases and J dropped 4; count of bases not matched to a gene: 4. CDR1 and CDR2 (germline): SGHTA, FQGNSA. The CDR3 DNA sequence: TGTGCCAGCAGCCCCACTAGCGGGAGTTACAATGAGCAGTTCTTC. Translation gives CASSPTSGSYNEQFF.

The chain has TRBV6-5 and TRBJ1-4; no definite D call. The V and J ends lost 5 bases and 5 bases respectively, with 9 bases between them. CDR1 is MNHEY and CDR2 is SVGAGI in the germline V gene. The CDR3 runs 13 residues. The CDR3 coding sequence is TGTGCCAGCAGTATGGCCTTAAATGAAAAACTGTTTTTT. Translated: CASSMALNEKLFF.

This clone was seen only once. The chain joins TRBV11-3 to TRBJ2-1; 9 bases line up with TRBD2. J was trimmed by 5 bases and V by 5 bases; bases with no gene match: 7. The CDR3 extends over 15 amino acids. Germline lookup yields CDR1 SGHNT and CDR2 YENEEA. The CDR3 spells CASSPTLAGHNEQFF. The CDR3 bases are TGTGCCAGCAGCCCCACACTAGCGGGCCACAATGAGCAGTTCTTC.